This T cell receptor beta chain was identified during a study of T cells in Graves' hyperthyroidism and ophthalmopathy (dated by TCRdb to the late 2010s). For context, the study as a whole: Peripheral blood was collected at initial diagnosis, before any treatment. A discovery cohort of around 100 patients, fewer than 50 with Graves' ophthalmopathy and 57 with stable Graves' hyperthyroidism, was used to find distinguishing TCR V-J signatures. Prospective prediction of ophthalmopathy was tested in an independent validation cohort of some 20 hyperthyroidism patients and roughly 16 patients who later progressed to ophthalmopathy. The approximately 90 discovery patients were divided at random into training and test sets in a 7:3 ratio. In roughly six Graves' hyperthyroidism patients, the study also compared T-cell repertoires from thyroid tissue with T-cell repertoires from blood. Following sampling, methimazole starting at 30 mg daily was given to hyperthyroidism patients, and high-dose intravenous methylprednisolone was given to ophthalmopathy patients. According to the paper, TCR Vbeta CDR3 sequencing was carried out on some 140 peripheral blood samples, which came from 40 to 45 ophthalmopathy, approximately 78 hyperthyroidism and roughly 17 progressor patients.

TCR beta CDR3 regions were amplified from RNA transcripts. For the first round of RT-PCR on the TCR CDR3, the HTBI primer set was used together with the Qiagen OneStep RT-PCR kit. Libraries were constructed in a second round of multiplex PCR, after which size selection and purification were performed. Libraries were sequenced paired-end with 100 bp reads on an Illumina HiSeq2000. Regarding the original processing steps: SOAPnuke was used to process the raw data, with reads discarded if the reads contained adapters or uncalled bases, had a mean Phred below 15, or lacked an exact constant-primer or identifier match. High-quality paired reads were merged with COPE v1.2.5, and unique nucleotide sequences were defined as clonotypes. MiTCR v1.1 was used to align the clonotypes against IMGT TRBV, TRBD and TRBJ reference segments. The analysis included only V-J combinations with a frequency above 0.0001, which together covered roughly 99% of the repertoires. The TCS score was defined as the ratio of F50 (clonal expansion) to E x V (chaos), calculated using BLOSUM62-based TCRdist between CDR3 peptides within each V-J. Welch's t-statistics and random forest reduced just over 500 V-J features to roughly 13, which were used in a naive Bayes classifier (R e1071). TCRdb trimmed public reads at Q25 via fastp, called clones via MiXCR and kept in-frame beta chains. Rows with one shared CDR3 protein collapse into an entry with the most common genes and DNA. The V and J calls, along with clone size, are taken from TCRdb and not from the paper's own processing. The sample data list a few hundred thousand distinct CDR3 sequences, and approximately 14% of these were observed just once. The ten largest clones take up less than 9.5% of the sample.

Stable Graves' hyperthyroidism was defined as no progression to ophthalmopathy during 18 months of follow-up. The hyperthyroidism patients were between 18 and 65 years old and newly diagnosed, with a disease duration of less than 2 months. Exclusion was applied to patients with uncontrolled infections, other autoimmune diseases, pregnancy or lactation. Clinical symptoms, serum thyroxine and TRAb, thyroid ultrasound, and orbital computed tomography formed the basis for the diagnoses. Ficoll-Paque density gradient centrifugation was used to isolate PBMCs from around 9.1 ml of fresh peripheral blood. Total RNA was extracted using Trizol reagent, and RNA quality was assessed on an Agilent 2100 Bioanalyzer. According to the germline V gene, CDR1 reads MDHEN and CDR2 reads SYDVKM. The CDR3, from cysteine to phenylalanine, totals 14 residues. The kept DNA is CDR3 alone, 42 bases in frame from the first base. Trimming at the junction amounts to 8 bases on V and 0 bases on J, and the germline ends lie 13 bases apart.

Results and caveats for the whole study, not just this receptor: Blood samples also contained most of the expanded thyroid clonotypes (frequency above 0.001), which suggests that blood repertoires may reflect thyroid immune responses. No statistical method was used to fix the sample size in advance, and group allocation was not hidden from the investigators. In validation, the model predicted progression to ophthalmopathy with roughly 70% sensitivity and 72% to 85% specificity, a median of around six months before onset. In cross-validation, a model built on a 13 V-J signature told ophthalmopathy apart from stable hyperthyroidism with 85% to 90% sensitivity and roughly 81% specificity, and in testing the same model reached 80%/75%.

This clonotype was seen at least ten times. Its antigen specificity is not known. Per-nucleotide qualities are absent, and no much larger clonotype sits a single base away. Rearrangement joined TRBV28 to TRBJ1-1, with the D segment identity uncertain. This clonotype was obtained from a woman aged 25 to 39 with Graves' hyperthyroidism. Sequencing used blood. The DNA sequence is TGTGCCAGCGGGGTCGGAGGGATGAACACTGAAGCTTTCTTT. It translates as CASGVGGMNTEAFF.